This T cell receptor beta chain was sequenced during a study of brain metastases from non-small cell lung cancer. Study results and caveats: In about 60% of brain metastases, T-cell clones were expanded compared with matched primary tumors. Metastases had sparse T cells but largely shared repertoires with primaries. T-cell infiltration was lower in brain metastases than primaries (P < 0.001).

The repertoire was sequenced with immunoSEQ multiplex PCR; TCRdb's copy has only in-frame clones and lacks some. This sample has around 2,500 clones; about 80% occur once, and the top ten carry roughly 10%. This clone came up a few times. What it recognizes is unknown. J gave up 6 bases and V 6 bases, and 6 bases lay outside the gene matches. Germline assignment: CDR1 MDHEN and CDR2 SYDVKM. The CDR3 length is 13 residues. The receptor was isolated from a donor aged 40 or over with non-small cell lung cancer. Specimen: primary lung tumor tissue. The chain employs TRBV28 and TRBJ1-2; 8 bases are a match to TRBD1. The CDR3 loop is CASSAQGADGYTF. The CDR3 DNA reads as TGTGCCAGCAGCGCTCAGGGGGCAGATGGCTACACCTTC.